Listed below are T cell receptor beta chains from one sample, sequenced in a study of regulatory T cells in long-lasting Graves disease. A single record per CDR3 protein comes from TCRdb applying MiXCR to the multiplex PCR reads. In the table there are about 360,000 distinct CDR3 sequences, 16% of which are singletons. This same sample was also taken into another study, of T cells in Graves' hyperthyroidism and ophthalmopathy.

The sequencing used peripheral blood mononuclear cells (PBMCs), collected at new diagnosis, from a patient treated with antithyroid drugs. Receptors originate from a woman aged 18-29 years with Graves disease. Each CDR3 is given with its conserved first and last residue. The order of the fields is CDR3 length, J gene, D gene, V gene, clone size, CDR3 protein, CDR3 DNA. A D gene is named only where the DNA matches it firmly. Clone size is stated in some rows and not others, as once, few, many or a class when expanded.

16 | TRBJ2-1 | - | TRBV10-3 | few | CAMAQVVARAYNEQFF | TGTGCCATGGCTCAAGTTGTGGCGAGGGCCTACAATGAGCAGTTCTTC
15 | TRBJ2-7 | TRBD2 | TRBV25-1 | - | CASRGIRLAGAEQYF | TGTGCCAGCAGGGGGATTAGACTAGCGGGAGCCGAGCAGTACTTC
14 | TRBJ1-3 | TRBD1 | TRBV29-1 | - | CSVRIGQESSTIYF | TGCAGCGTTCGGATCGGACAGGAATCGAGCACCATATATTTT
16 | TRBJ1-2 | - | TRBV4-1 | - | CASTVPGAMRNYGYTF | TGCGCCAGCACGGTTCCTGGGGCCATGCGTAACTATGGCTACACCTTC
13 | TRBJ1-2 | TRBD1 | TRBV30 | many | CAWSRTGGAGYTF | TGTGCCTGGAGCCGGACAGGGGGCGCCGGCTACACCTTC
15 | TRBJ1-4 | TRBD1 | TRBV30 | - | CAWSPGTGSNEKLFF | TGTGCCTGGAGTCCTGGGACAGGTTCTAATGAAAAACTGTTTTTT
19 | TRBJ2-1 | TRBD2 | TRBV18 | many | CASSPRLAGGGTSYNEQFF | TGTGCCAGCTCACCCAGACTAGCGGGAGGCGGGACCTCCTACAATGAGCAGTTCTTC
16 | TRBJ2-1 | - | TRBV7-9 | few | CASSHSGTRTYNEQFF | TGTGCCAGCAGCCATTCCGGGACACGAACGTACAATGAGCAGTTCTTC
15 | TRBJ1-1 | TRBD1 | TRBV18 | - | CASSPAGQGATEAFF | TGTGCCAGCTCACCCGCGGGACAGGGCGCGACTGAAGCTTTCTTT
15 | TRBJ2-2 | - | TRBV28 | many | CASSRGLLRTGELFF | TGTGCCAGCAGCCGAGGGTTACTCCGAACCGGGGAGCTGTTTTTT
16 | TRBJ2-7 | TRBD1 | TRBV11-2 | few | CASSDRGQGDLYEQYF | TGTGCCAGCAGTGACCGCGGACAGGGGGACCTCTACGAGCAGTACTTC
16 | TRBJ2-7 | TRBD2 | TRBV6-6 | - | CASSYSSASGAYEQYF | TGTGCCAGCAGTTACTCGTCGGCTAGCGGCGCCTACGAGCAGTACTTC
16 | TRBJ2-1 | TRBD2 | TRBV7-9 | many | CASSLGVGDYHNEQFF | TGTGCCAGCAGCTTAGGAGTCGGGGACTACCACAATGAGCAGTTCTTC
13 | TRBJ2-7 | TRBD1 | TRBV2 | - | CASSVRTGNEQYF | TGTGCCAGCAGTGTGCGGACAGGGAACGAGCAGTACTTC
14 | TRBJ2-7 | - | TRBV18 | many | CASSPNPGAYEQYF | TGTGCCAGCTCACCAAACCCGGGGGCCTACGAGCAGTACTTC
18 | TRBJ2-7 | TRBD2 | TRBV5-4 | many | CASSLGTSGGPLAYEQYF | TGTGCCAGCAGCTTGGGGACTAGCGGGGGCCCCCTCGCCTACGAGCAGTACTTC
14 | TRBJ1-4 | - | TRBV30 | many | CAWSGTQWGEKLFF | TGTGCCTGGAGTGGAACCCAATGGGGTGAAAAACTGTTTTTT
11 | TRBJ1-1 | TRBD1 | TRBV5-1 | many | CASSWAGGAFF | TGCGCCAGCAGCTGGGCAGGGGGAGCTTTCTTT